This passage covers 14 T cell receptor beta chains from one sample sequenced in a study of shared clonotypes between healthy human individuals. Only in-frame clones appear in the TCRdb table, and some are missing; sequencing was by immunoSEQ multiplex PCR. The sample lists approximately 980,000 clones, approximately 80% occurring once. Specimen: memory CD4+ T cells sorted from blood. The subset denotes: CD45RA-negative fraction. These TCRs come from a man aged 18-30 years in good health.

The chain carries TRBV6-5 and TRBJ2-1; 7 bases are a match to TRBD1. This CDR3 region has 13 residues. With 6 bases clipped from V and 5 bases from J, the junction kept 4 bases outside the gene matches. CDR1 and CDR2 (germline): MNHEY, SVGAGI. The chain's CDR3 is CASRLGTDNEQFF. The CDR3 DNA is TGTGCCAGCAGGCTCGGGACAGACAATGAGCAGTTCTTC.

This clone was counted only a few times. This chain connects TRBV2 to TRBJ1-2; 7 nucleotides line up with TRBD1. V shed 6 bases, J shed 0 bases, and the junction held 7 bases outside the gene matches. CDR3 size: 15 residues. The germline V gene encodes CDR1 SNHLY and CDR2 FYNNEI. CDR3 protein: CASSETGAANYGYTF. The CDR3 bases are TGTGCCAGCAGCGAAACAGGGGCCGCTAACTATGGCTACACCTTC.

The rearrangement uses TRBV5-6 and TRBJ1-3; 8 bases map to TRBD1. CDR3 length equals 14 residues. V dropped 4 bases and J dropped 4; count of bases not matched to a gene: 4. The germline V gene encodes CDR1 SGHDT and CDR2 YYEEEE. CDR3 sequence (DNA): TGTGCCAGCAGCCCGGACAGGGCAGGAAACACCATATATTTT. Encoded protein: CASSPDRAGNTIYF.

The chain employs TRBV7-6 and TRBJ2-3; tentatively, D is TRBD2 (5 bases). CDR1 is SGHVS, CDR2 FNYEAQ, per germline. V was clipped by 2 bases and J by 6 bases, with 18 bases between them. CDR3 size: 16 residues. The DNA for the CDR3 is TGTGCCAGCAGCTTAATCGGGTCTAGCCCTCAGGATACGCAGTATTTT. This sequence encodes CASSLIGSSPQDTQYF.

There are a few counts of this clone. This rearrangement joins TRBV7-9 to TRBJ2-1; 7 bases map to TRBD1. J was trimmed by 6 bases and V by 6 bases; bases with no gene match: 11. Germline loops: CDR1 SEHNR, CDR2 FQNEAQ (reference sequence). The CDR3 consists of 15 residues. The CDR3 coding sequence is TGTGCCAGCAGGGGGACAGAGGGGTCGGGCAATGAGCAGTTCTTC. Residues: CASRGTEGSGNEQFF. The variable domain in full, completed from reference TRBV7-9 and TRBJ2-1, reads DTGVSQNPRHKITKRGQNVTFRCDPISEHNRLYWYRQTLGQGPEFLTYFQNEAQLEKSRLLSDRFSAERPKGSFSTLEIQRTEQGDSAMYLCASRGTEGSGNEQFFGPGTRLTVL.

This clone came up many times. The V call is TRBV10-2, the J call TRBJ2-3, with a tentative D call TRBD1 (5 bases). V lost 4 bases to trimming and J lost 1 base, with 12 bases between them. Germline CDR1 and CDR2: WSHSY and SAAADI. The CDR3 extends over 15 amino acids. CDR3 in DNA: TGCGCCAGCAGTGGGAAACAGGCTCGCACAGATACGCAGTATTTT. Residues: CASSGKQARTDTQYF.

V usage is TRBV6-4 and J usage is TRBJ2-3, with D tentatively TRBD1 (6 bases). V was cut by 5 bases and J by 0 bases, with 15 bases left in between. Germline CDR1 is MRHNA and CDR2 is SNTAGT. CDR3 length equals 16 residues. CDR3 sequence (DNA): TGTGCCAGCAGTACTACAGGGATTATTAGCACAGATACGCAGTATTTT. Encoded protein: CASSTTGIISTDTQYF.

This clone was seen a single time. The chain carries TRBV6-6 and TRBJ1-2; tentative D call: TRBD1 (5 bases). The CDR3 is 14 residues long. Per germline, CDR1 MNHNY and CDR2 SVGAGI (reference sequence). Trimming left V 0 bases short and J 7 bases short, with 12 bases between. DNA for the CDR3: TGTGCCAGCAGTTACTCGGGGGGATTGAGTGGCTACACCTTC. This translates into CASSYSGGLSGYTF.

The CDR3 coding sequence is TGCGCCAGCAGCCCTTCACCCGCCGGACAGGGAACGAACGAGCAGTACTTC. It yields the protein CASSPSPAGQGTNEQYF. This rearrangement joins TRBV4-1 to TRBJ2-7, with 8 bases aligning to TRBD1. The germline V gene has CDR1 MGHRA and CDR2 YSYEKL. After removal of 4 bases from V and 5 bases from J, the junction contained 16 bases not matched to a gene. This CDR3 region has 17 residues.

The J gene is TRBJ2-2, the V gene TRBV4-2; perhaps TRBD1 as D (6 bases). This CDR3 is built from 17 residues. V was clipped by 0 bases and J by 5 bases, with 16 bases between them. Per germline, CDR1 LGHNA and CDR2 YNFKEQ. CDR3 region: CASSQDPRGYVTGELFF. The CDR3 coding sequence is TGTGCCAGCAGCCAAGATCCCAGGGGATACGTTACCGGGGAGCTGTTTTTT.

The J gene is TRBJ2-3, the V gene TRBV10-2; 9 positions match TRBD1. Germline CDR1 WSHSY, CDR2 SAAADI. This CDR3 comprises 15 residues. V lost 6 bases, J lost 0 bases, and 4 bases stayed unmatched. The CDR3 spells CASRNGQGSTDTQYF. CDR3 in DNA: TGCGCCAGCAGGAACGGACAGGGGAGCACAGATACGCAGTATTTT.

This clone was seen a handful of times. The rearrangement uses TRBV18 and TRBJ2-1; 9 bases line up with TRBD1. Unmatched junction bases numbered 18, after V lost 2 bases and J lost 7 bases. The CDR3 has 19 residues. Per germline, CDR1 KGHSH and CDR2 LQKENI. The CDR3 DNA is TGTGCCAGCTCACCATCCGGGACAGGGACTATGCGGTTGGGAAATGAGCAGTTCTTC. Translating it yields CASSPSGTGTMRLGNEQFF.

The CDR3 nucleotides are TGTGCCAGCAGCCGGACAGAAAACTATGGCTACACCTTC. This gives the protein CASSRTENYGYTF. The rearrangement links TRBV6-5 to TRBJ1-2, with D possibly matching TRBD1 (6 bases). Trimming shortened V by 6 bases and J by 2 bases, and 10 bases separated the two germline ends. CDR1 and CDR2 (germline): MNHEY, SVGAGI. This CDR3 has 13 amino acids.

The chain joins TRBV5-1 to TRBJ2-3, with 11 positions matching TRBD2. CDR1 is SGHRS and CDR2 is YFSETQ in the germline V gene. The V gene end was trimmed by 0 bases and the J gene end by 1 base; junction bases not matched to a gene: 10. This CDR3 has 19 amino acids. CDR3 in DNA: TGCGCCAGCAGCTTGGTGGGTAGCGGGAGGGCCCTCGGCACAGATACGCAGTATTTT. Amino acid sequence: CASSLVGSGRALGTDTQYF.